This T cell receptor beta chain was documented in a study of blood T cell repertoires in COVID-19. Study context: Sites across the United States, Italy and Spain contributed samples from acute and convalescent COVID-19. T cells, B-cell-depleted T cells, or PBMCs supplied cDNA or gDNA.

Germline trimming cut 3 bases from V and 3 bases from J; bases unmatched to any gene: 11. CDR1 GTSNPN and CDR2 SVGIG come from the germline V gene (reference sequence). This CDR3 is built from 16 residues. In the original analysis: Reference gene primer amplification in the assay estimated nucleated cell counts. This table comes from immunoSEQ multiplex PCR, and its TCRdb copy is limited to in-frame clones, with some not included. V and J calls and clone size are as listed in that table; D and trimming were resolved from the DNA. This table has roughly 250,000 clones, approximately 82% appearing once.

The gene calls are TRBV30 and TRBJ1-5, with TRBD1 identical over 7 bases. The material sequenced was peripheral blood. The clonotype was recovered from a woman older than 75 with active or convalescent COVID-19. The DNA for the CDR3 is TGTGCCTGGAGCCAAAAACCCGGGACAGACAATCAGCCCCAGCATTTT. It yields the protein CAWSQKPGTDNQPQHF.